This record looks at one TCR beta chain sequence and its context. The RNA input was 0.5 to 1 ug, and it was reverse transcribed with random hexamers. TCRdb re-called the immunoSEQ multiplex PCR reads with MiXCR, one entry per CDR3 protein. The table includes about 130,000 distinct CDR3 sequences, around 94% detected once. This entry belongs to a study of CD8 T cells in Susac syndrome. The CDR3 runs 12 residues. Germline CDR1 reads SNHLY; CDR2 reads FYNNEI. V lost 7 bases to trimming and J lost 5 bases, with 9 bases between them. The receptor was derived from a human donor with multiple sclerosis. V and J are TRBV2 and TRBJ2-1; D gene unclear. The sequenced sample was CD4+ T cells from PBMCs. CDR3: CASKTDNNEQFF. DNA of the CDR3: TGTGCCAGCAAAACCGATAACAATGAGCAGTTCTTC.